This T cell receptor beta chain came from a study of blood T cells in healthy people across ages. The CDR3 sequence is 13 residues long. Germline CDR1 LGHDT, CDR2 YNNKEL (reference sequence). V was clipped by 3 bases and J by 3 bases, with 6 bases between them. The use of a sample-barcoded 5' primer and a J-beta primer mix characterized a second PCR of roughly 6 to 12 cycles. TCRdb reprocessed the 5' RACE reads via MiXCR and lists one record per CDR3 protein. The repertoire holds roughly 2 million distinct CDR3 sequences, with roughly 50% as singletons. This clonotype was observed a few times. The specimen was blood. The sequence was collected from a woman aged 40-49 years in good health. The chain employs TRBV3-1 and TRBJ2-1; D not certain. The DNA for the CDR3 is TGTGCCAGCAGCCATAACTTCTACAATGAGCAGTTCTTC. Protein product: CASSHNFYNEQFF.